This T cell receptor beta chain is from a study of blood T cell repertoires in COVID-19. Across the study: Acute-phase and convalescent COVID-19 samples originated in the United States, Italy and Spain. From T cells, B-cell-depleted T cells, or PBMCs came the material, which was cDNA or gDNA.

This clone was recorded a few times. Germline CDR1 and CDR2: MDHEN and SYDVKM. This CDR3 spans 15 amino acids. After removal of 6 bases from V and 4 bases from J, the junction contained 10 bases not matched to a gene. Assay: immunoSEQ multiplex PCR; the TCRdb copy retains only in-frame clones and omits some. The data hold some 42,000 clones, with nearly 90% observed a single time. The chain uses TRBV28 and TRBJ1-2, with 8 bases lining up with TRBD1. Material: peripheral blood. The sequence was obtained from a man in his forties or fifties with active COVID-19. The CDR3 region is CASRPWTGNRYGYTF. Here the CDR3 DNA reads TGTGCCAGCAGGCCATGGACAGGGAATCGCTATGGCTACACCTTC.